This entry describes one T cell receptor beta chain. The sample comes from a study of blood T cell repertoires in COVID-19. Methods used by the authors: Reference gene primer amplification gave estimated nucleated cell counts. Clones were read by immunoSEQ multiplex PCR, and TCRdb kept only the in-frame ones, dropping some. V and J calls and clone size are copied from that table; D and trimming were computed from the DNA. The data hold 300,000 or so clones, with around 87% observed a single time. CDR3 length equals 15 residues. The germline gives CDR1 MNHEY, CDR2 SMNVEV (reference sequence). Trimming took off 5 bases at V and 7 bases at J, with 20 bases between the two ends.

The sample was peripheral blood. This TCR was sampled from a woman aged 45 to 65 who had recovered from COVID-19. This rearrangement joins TRBV27 to TRBJ1-1, with unresolved D. CDR3 coding DNA: TGTGCCAGCAGTCATTCCTTCGCGGGTAAGGTTGAAGCTTTCTTT. Amino acids: CASSHSFAGKVEAFF.